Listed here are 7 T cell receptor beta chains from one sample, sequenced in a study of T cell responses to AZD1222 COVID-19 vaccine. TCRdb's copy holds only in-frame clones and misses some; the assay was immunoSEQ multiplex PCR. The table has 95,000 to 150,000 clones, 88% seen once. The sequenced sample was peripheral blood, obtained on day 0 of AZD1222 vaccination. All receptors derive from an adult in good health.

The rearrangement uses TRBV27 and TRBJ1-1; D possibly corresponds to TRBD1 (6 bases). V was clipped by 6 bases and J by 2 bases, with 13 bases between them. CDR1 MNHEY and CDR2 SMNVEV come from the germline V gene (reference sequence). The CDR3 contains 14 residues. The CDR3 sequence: CASSWDISNTEAFF. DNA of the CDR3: TGTGCCAGCAGCTGGGACATTAGTAACACTGAAGCTTTCTTT.

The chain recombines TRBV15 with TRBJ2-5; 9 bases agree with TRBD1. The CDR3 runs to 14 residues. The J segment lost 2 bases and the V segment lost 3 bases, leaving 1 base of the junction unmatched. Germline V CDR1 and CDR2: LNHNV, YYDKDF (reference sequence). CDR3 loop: CATSSGQGQETQYF. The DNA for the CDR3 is TGTGCCACCAGCAGTGGACAGGGGCAAGAGACCCAGTACTTC. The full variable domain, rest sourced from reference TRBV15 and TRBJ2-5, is DAMVIQNPRYQVTQFGKPVTLSCSQTLNHNVMYWYQQKSSQAPKLLFHYYDKDFNNEADTPDNFQSRRPNTSFCFLDIRSPGLGDTAMYLCATSSGQGQETQYFGPGTRLLVL.

This CDR3 is CASSLAAVHQETQYF. CDR3 in DNA: TGTGCCAGCAGCTTGGCCGCAGTACACCAAGAGACCCAGTACTTC. This sequence joins TRBV7-6 and TRBJ2-5; D is unresolved. The CDR3 consists of 15 residues. V was trimmed by 3 bases and J by 0 bases, leaving 11 bases between them. From germline, CDR1 is SGHVS and CDR2 FNYEAQ.

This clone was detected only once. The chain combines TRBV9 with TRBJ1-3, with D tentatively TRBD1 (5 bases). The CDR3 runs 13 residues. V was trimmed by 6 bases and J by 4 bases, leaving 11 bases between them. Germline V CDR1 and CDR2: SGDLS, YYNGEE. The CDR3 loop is CASTRGDGNTIYF. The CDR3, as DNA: TGTGCCAGCACTCGGGGGGACGGAAACACCATATATTTT.

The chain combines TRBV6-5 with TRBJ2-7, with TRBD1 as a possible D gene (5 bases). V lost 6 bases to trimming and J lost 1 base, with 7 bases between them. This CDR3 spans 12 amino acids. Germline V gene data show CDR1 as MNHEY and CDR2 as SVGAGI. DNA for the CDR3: TGTGCCAGCAGGGGGCTTTCCTACGAGCAGTACTTC. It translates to CASRGLSYEQYF.

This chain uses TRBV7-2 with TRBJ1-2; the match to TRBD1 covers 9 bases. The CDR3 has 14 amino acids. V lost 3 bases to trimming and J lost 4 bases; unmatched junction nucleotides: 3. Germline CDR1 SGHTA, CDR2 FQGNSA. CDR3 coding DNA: TGTGCCAGCAGCTTCGGACAGGGGACCTATGGCTACACCTTC. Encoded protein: CASSFGQGTYGYTF.

CDR3 in DNA: TGTGCCAGCTCACCCGGCTATAATTCACCCCTCCACTTT. This sequence encodes CASSPGYNSPLHF. V and J are TRBV18 and TRBJ1-6; no firm D call. V shed 3 bases and J shed 3 bases, with 3 bases lying between them. The germline V gene has CDR1 KGHSH and CDR2 LQKENI. There are 13 residues in the CDR3.